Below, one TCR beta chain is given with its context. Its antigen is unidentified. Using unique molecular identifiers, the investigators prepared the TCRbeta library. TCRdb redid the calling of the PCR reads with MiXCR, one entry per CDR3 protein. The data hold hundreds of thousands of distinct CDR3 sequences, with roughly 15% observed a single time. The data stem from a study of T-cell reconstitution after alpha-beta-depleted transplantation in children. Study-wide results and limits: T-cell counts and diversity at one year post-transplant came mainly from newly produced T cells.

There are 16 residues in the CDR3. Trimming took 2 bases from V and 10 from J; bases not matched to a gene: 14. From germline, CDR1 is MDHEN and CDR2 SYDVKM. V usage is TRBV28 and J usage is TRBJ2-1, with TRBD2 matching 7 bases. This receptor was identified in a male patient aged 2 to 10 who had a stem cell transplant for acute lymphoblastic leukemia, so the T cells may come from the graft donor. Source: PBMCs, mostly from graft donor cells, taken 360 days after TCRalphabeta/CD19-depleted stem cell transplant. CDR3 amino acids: CASSLAPGRENGEQFF. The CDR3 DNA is TGTGCCAGCAGTTTAGCCCCAGGGCGGGAGAATGGCGAGCAGTTCTTC.